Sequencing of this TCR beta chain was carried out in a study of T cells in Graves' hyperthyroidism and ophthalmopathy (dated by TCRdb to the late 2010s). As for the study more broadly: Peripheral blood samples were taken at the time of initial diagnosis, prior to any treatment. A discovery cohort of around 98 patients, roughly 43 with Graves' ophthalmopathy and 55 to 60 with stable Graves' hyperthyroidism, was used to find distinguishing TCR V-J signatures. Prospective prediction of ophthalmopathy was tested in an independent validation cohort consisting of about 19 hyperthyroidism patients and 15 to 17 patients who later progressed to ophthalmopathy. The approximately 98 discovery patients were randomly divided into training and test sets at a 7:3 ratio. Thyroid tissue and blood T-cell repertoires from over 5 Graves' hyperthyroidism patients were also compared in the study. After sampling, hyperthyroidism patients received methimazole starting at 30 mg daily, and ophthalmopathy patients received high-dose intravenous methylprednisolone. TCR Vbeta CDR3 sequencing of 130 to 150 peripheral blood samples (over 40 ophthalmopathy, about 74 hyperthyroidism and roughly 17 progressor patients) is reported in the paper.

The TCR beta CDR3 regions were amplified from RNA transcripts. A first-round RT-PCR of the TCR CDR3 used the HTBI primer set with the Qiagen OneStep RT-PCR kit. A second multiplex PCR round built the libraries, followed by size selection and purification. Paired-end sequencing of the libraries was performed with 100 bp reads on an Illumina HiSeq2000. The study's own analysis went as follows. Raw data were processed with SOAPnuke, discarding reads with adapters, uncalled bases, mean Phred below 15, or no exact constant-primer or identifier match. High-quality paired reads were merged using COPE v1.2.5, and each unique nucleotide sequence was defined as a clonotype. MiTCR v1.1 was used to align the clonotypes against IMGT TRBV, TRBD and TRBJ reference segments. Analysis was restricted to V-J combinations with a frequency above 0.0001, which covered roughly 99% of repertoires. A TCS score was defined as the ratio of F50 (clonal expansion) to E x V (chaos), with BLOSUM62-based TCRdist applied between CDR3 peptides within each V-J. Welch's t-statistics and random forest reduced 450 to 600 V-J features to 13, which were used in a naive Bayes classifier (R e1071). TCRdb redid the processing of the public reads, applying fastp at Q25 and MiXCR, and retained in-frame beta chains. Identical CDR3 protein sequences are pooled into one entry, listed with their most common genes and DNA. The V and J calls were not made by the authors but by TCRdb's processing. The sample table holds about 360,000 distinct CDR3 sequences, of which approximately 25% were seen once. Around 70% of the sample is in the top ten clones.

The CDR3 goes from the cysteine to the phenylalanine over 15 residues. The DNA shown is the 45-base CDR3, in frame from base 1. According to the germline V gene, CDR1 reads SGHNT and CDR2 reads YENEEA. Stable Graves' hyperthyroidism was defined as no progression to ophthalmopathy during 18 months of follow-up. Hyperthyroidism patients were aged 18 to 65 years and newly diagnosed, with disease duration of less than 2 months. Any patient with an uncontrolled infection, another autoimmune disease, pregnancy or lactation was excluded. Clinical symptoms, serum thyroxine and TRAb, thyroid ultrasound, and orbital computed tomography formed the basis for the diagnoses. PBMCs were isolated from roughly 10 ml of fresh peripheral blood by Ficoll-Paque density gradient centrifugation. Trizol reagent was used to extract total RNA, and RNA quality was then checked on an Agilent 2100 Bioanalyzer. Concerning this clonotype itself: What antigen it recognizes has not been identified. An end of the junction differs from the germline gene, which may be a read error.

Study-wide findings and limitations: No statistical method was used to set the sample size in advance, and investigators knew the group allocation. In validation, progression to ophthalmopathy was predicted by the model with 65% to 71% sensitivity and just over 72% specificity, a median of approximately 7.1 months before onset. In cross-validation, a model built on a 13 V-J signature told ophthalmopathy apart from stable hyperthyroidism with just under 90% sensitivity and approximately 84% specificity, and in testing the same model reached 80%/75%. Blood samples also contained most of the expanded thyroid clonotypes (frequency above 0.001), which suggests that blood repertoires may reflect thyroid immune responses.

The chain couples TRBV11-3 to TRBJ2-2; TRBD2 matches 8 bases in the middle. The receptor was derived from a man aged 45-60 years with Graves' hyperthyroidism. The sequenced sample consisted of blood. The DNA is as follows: TGTGCCAGCACCCGACTAGCGCTAAACACCGGGGAGTTGTTTTTT. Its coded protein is CASTRLALNTGELFF.